This passage covers 20 T cell receptor beta chains from one sample sequenced in a study of early T cells in non-severe SARS-CoV-2 infection (dated by TCRdb to 2020 to 2022). Library method: 5' RACE. The reads were generated on a NextSeq 500. TCRdb itself trimmed the public reads at Q25 with fastp, ran MiXCR and retained productive beta chains. A single entry per CDR3 protein holds the most common genes and DNA from its merged rows. Here the sample has some 30,000 distinct CDR3 sequences; approximately 5.3% occur a single time. The ten largest account for about an eighth of the sample. Material: whole blood. The source is an adult who was a healthcare worker with PCR-confirmed SARS-CoV-2 infection or an uninfected control (not recorded which).

This clonotype was observed many times. The chain links TRBV7-6 to TRBJ2-1; D ambiguous. Germline-derived CDR1 and CDR2 are SGHVS and FNYEAQ. CDR3 length: 13 amino acids. Trimming took 5 bases from V and 2 from J, leaving 7 bases between them. As DNA, the CDR3 is TGTGCCAGCAGCCGAGAACCCTACAATGAGCAGTTCTTC. The encoded protein is CASSREPYNEQFF.

Many counts were recorded for this clonotype. J is TRBJ2-7 and V is TRBV12-3 or TRBV12-4, with D hard to call. The V end was cut by 5 bases, the J end by 5 bases, with 10 bases between. CDR3 length: 12 amino acids. This CDR3 is CASSRTRHEQYF. In nucleotides, the CDR3 is TGTGCCAGCAGTCGGACGCGCCACGAGCAGTACTTC.

This clonotype was found many times. The V and J genes are TRBV20-1 and TRBJ2-7; possibly TRBD1 for D (5 bases). V shed 1 base and J shed 3 bases, with 10 bases lying between them. Germline-derived CDR1 and CDR2 are DFQATT and SNEGSKA (reference sequence). The CDR3 has 13 residues. CDR3 region: CSARGVRDYEQYF. The CDR3 DNA is TGCAGTGCTAGAGGCGTCAGGGACTACGAGCAGTACTTC.

This clonotype occurred many times. This sequence joins TRBV4-3 and TRBJ2-7, with 10 positions matching TRBD2. CDR3 size: 17 residues. V lost 1 base and J lost 1; bases outside the gene matches: 7. The germline V gene encodes CDR1 LGHNA and CDR2 YSLEER. Written as DNA, the CDR3 is TGCGCCAGCAGCCAAGTGGTACTAGCGGGGCGATCCTACGAGCAGTACTTC. Its translation is CASSQVVLAGRSYEQYF.

Ten or more counts support this clonotype. CDR3 loop: CSVDRGYNEQFF. The CDR3 nucleotides are TGCAGCGTTGACCGAGGGTACAATGAGCAGTTCTTC. The chain links TRBV29-1 to TRBJ2-1, with TRBD2 as a possible D gene (5 bases). This CDR3 contains 12 residues. Germline CDR1 is SQVTM and CDR2 is ANQGSEA. V lost 3 bases to trimming and J lost 4 bases, with 7 bases between them.

This clonotype was counted at least ten times. The chain carries TRBV3-1 and TRBJ1-5; D is uncertain. This CDR3 spans 17 amino acids. Trimming removed 2 bases at V and 1 base at J, with 15 bases between. CDR1 is LGHDT, CDR2 YNNKEL, per germline (reference sequence). For the CDR3, the DNA is TGTGCCAGCAGCCAATATCATCCCCGGGAGAGCAATCAGCCCCAGCATTTT. Protein sequence: CASSQYHPRESNQPQHF.

This clonotype was picked up many times. The genes are TRBV20-1 and TRBJ2-3; D unresolved. Looked up from germline, CDR1 is DFQATT and CDR2 is SNEGSKA (reference sequence). Trimming took off 5 bases at V and 0 bases at J, with 18 bases between the two ends. This CDR3 is 16 amino acids long. CDR3 DNA sequence: TGCAGTGCTCCGTCACCGGGTAACCCTAGCACAGATACGCAGTATTTT. Translating gives CSAPSPGNPSTDTQYF.

This clonotype has only a few counts. The chain has TRBV11-2 and TRBJ2-7; no clear D. This CDR3 contains 15 residues. The ends were cut back, 4 bases at V and 0 bases at J, with 13 bases in the middle. The germline gives CDR1 SGHAT, CDR2 FQNNGV. In DNA, the CDR3 is TGTGCCAGCAGCTCGCTCGATGGCCGCTCCTACGAGCAGTACTTC. Translated, it gives CASSSLDGRSYEQYF. The variable domain in full, with the rest retrieved from reference TRBV11-2 and TRBJ2-7, is EAGVAQSPRYKIIEKRQSVAFWCNPISGHATLYWYQQILGQGPKLLIQFQNNGVVDDSQLPKDRFSAERLKGVDSTLKIQPAKLEDSAVYLCASSSLDGRSYEQYFGPGTRLTVT.

This clonotype was counted at least ten times. The rearrangement links TRBV4-1 to TRBJ1-4; D is unresolved. Germline loops: CDR1 MGHRA, CDR2 YSYEKL. The CDR3 spans 15 residues. Trimming removed 4 bases at V and 6 bases at J, with 15 bases between. The CDR3 region has the DNA TGCGCCAGCAGCCTATCGTCCGGGTCGTATGAAAAACTGTTTTTT. Its translation: CASSLSSGSYEKLFF.

This clonotype was seen more than once but under ten times. This chain links TRBV20-1 with TRBJ1-4, with 9 bases aligning to TRBD1. With V trimmed by 6 bases and J by 8 bases, 10 bases remained unmatched. The CDR3 loop spans 14 amino acids. In germline, CDR1 is DFQATT, CDR2 SNEGSKA (reference sequence). In nucleotides, the CDR3 is TGCAGTGCCTCCGGGGGACAGGGTACGGAAAAACTGTTTTTT. Protein sequence: CSASGGQGTEKLFF.

This clonotype was recorded at least ten times. The rearrangement joins TRBV7-2 to TRBJ2-1; 10 positions match TRBD2. The CDR3 extends over 16 amino acids. Germline V lookup: CDR1 SGHTA, CDR2 FQGNSA. After removal of 5 bases from V and 6 bases from J, the junction contained 10 bases not matched to a gene. The CDR3 loop reads CASSLLWSGGANEQFF. The CDR3 DNA sequence: TGTGCCAGCAGCCTCCTCTGGAGCGGGGGGGCCAATGAGCAGTTCTTC.

This clonotype was detected many times. DNA of the CDR3: TGCAGCGTTGGGGGTTGGAGCTACGAGCAGTACTTC. It yields the protein CSVGGWSYEQYF. This chain links TRBV29-1 with TRBJ2-7; D not certain. The CDR3 runs to 12 residues. Germline lookup yields CDR1 SQVTM and CDR2 ANQGSEA. Trimming took off 4 bases at V and 3 bases at J, with 10 bases between the two ends.

This clonotype was found many times. This chain joins TRBV19 and TRBJ1-1; D unresolved. This CDR3 region has 13 residues. Germline V lookup: CDR1 LNHDA, CDR2 SQIVND (reference sequence). The V end lost 6 bases, the J end lost 0 bases, and 8 bases lay between the germline ends. As DNA, the CDR3 is TGTGCCAGTAGCTATAACATGAACACTGAAGCTTTCTTT. Encoded protein: CASSYNMNTEAFF.

J is TRBJ2-2 and V is TRBV7-6, with TRBD2 as a possible D gene (6 bases). Between the trimmed V and J ends, which lost 5 bases and 5 bases, there was a span of 18 bases. Looked up from germline, CDR1 is SGHVS and CDR2 is FNYEAQ. The CDR3 loop spans 16 amino acids. CDR3 in DNA: TGTGCCAGCAGCCCCACCAGCCCGGCGGGAACCGGGGAGCTGTTTTTT. Its translation: CASSPTSPAGTGELFF.

This clonotype was counted many times. The chain is built from TRBV30 and TRBJ2-1; D gene unclear. The V end lost 1 base, the J end lost 6 bases, and 10 bases lay between the germline ends. The CDR3 consists of 13 residues. CDR1 and CDR2 (germline): GTSNPN, SVGIG (reference sequence). DNA of the CDR3: TGTGCCTGGAGTGATCAAATTTCCAATGAGCAGTTCTTC. This sequence encodes CAWSDQISNEQFF.

This clonotype is medium-sized (0.01 to 0.1%). The chain combines TRBV13 with TRBJ2-2, with a weak D call TRBD2 (5 bases). V dropped 3 bases and J dropped 4 bases, with 12 bases sitting between them. The germline V gene encodes CDR1 PRHDT and CDR2 FYEKMQ (reference sequence). This CDR3 region has 15 residues. The CDR3 protein is CASSLRGIGTGELFF. The CDR3 region has the DNA TGTGCCAGCAGCTTGCGAGGGATAGGCACCGGGGAGCTGTTTTTT. Using reference TRBV13 and TRBJ2-2 for the parts outside the CDR3, the full variable domain is AAGVIQSPRHLIKEKRETATLKCYPIPRHDTVYWYQQGPGQDPQFLISFYEKMQSDKGSIPDRFSAQQFSDYHSELNMSSLELGDSALYFCASSLRGIGTGELFFGEGSRLTVL.

This clonotype was seen repeatedly, ten times or more. This chain uses TRBV5-1 with TRBJ2-7; unclear D gene. The V end lost 0 bases, the J end lost 9 bases, and 13 bases lay between the germline ends. From germline, CDR1 is SGHRS and CDR2 YFSETQ. The length of the CDR3 is 13 residues. DNA for the CDR3: TGCGCCAGCAGCTTGGATAGCAACATGGGGCAGTACTTC. The encoded protein is CASSLDSNMGQYF. Filled out from reference TRBV5-1 and TRBJ2-7, the complete variable domain reads KAGVTQTPRYLIKTRGQQVTLSCSPISGHRSVSWYQQTPGQGLQFLFEYFSETQRNKGNFPGRFSGRQFSNSRSEMNVSTLELGDSALYLCASSLDSNMGQYFGPGTRLTVT.

This clonotype was seen more than once but under ten times. This chain connects TRBV7-3 to TRBJ2-7; the match to TRBD2 covers 8 bases. Trimming cost V 9 bases and J 5 bases; bases outside gene matches: 9. CDR3 length: 13 residues. The germline V gene encodes CDR1 SGHTA and CDR2 FQGTGA. CDR3 in DNA: TGTGCCAGTCTTGAGCGGGGGCTTCACGAGCAGTACTTC. Translating it yields CASLERGLHEQYF. Supplemented by reference TRBV7-3 and TRBJ2-7, the full variable domain reads GAGVSQTPSNKVTEKGKYVELRCDPISGHTALYWYRQSLGQGPEFLIYFQGTGAADDSGLPNDRFFAVRPEGSVSTLKIQRTERGDSAVYLCASLERGLHEQYFGPGTRLTVT.

This clonotype occurred many times. The V call is TRBV5-1, the J call TRBJ2-2, with D possibly being TRBD1 (6 bases). In germline, CDR1 is SGHRS, CDR2 YFSETQ. Trimming removed 3 bases at V and 0 bases at J, with 12 bases between. The CDR3 length is 16 residues. In nucleotides, the CDR3 is TGCGCCAGCAGCTCCCAGGGGCCATCGAACACCGGGGAGCTGTTTTTT. This sequence encodes CASSSQGPSNTGELFF.

This clonotype was seen only a few times. The chain joins TRBV4-3 to TRBJ2-3; D remains ambiguous. The CDR3 has 16 residues. The V and J ends lost 4 bases and 0 bases respectively, with 14 bases between them. CDR1 LGHNA and CDR2 YSLEER come from the germline V gene. Written as DNA, the CDR3 is TGCGCCAGCAGCCCCAATCATGGCCTTAGCACAGATACGCAGTATTTT. Its protein product is CASSPNHGLSTDTQYF.